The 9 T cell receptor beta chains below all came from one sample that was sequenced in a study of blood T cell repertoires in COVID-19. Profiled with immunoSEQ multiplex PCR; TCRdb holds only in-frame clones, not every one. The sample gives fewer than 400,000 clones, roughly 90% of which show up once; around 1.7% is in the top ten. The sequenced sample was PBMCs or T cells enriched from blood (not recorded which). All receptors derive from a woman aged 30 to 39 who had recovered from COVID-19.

In DNA form, the CDR3 reads TGTGCCAGCAGCTTAGACTGGAACACTGAAGCTTTCTTT. Its protein product is CASSLDWNTEAFF. This chain uses TRBV11-2 with TRBJ1-1; D not resolved. Germline assignment: CDR1 SGHAT and CDR2 FQNNGV. V gave up 0 bases and J gave up 1 base, with 3 bases separating them. The CDR3 sequence is 13 residues long.

CDR3 DNA: TGTGCCAGCAGTCCCTCGGGACTCGGGCTAGCGGGATCATTTGGTGAGCAGTTCTTC. Translating gives CASSPSGLGLAGSFGEQFF. This chain links TRBV6-2 or TRBV6-3 with TRBJ2-1, with 9 bases fitting TRBD2. There are 19 residues in the CDR3. V lost 5 bases, J lost 9 bases, and 23 bases stayed unmatched. The V gene's germline CDR1 is MNHEY and CDR2 SVGEGT.

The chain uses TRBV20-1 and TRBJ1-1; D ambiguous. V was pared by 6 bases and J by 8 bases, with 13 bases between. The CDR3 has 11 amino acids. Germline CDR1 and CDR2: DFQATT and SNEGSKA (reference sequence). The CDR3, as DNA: TGCAGTGCGCCAGCGGAGGGAGAAGCTTTCTTT. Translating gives CSAPAEGEAFF.

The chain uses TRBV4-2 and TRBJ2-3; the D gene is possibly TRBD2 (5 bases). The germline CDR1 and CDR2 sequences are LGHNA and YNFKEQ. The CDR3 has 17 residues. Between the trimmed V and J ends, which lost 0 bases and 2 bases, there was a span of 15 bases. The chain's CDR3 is CASSQEAGRQNTDTQYF. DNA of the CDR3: TGTGCCAGCAGCCAAGAGGCGGGCAGGCAAAACACAGATACGCAGTATTTT.

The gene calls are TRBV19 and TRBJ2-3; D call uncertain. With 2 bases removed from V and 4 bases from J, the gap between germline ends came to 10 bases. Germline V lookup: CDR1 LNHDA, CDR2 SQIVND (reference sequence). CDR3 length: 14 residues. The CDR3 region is CASSIRALADTQYF. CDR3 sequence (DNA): TGTGCCAGTAGTATAAGAGCCTTAGCAGATACGCAGTATTTT.

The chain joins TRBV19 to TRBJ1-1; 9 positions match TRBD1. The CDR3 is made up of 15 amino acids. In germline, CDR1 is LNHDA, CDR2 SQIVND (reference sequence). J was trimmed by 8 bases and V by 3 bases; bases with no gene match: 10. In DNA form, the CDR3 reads TGTGCCAGTAGTATTCAGGTCCGCGGGACAGGGGAAGCTTTCTTT. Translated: CASSIQVRGTGEAFF.

CDR3 residues: CASSPSGQGAIGYGYTF. The CDR3 DNA reads as TGTGCCAGCTCACCTTCCGGCCAGGGGGCAATTGGATATGGCTACACCTTC. The V and J genes are TRBV18 and TRBJ1-2; 8 positions agree with TRBD1. Trimming removed 3 bases from V and 5 bases from J; junction bases left unmatched: 14. CDR1 is KGHSH and CDR2 is LQKENI in the germline V gene. The CDR3 is made up of 17 amino acids. The full variable domain, its missing parts supplied by reference TRBV18 and TRBJ1-2, is NAGVMQNPRHLVRRRGQEARLRCSPMKGHSHVYWYRQLPEEGLKFMVYLQKENIIDESGMPKERFSAEFPKEGPSILRIQQVVRGDSAAYFCASSPSGQGAIGYGYTFGSGTRLTVV.

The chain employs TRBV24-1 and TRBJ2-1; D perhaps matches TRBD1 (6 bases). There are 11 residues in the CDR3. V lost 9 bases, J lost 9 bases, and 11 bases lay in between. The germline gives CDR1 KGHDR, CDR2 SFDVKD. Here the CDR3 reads CATRRGGEQFF. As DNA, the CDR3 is TGTGCCACCCGCAGGGGCGGTGAGCAGTTCTTC.

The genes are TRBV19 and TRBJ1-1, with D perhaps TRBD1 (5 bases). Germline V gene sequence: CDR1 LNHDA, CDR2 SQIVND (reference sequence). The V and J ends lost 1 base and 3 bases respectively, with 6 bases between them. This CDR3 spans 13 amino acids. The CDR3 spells CASSIGGYTEAFF. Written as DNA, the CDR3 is TGTGCCAGTAGTATAGGGGGCTACACTGAAGCTTTCTTT.